These 31 T cell receptor beta chains came from one sample sequenced in a study of blood T cell repertoires in COVID-19. Measured with immunoSEQ multiplex PCR; TCRdb has only the in-frame clones, and not every one. Among 50,000 to 70,000 clones listed, around 83% were seen once. Sequencing used peripheral blood. These receptors were obtained from a woman aged 60-75 years with acute or convalescent COVID-19.

By proportion, this clone is medium-sized. The chain recombines TRBV5-1 with TRBJ1-1, with D possibly TRBD1 on 5 matching bases. This CDR3 is built from 14 residues. V gave up 4 bases and J gave up 2 bases, with 12 bases separating them. CDR1 and CDR2 (germline): SGHRS, YFSETQ. The DNA for the CDR3 is TGCGCCAGCAGCGTCTTCCAGGGCAACACTGAAGCTTTCTTT. Protein: CASSVFQGNTEAFF.

The V call is TRBV5-5, the J call TRBJ1-5, with TRBD1 matching 7 bases. Per germline, CDR1 SGHKS and CDR2 YYEKEE (reference sequence). V gave up 4 bases and J gave up 6 bases; unmatched junction bases: 10. The CDR3 covers 15 residues. CDR3 sequence reads: CASSQDRVTTQPQHF. CDR3 coding DNA: TGTGCCAGCAGCCAAGACAGGGTGACTACTCAGCCCCAGCATTTT. Full variable domain (remainder filled in from reference TRBV5-5 and TRBJ1-5): DAGVTQSPTHLIKTRGQQVTLRCSPISGHKSVSWYQQVLGQGPQFIFQYYEKEERGRGNFPDRFSARQFPNYSSELNVNALLLGDSALYLCASSQDRVTTQPQHFGDGTRLSIL.

The chain recombines TRBV5-1 with TRBJ2-1, with TRBD2 matching 12 bases. Germline V gene lookup returns CDR1 SGHRS and CDR2 YFSETQ. J gave up 6 bases and V 3 bases, and 7 bases lay outside the gene matches. The CDR3 is made up of 16 amino acids. The DNA of the CDR3 is TGCGCCAGCAGCTCTCGCACGGGACTAGCGGGCAATGAGCAGTTCTTC. Its translation is CASSSRTGLAGNEQFF.

The DNA of the CDR3 is TGTGCCAGCTCACCACAGCGGGGGGGCACAGATACGCAGTATTTT. Translation gives CASSPQRGGTDTQYF. The chain joins TRBV18 to TRBJ2-3; TRBD2 matches at 9 bases. J gave up 1 base and V 1 base, and 0 bases lay outside the gene matches. The germline V gene has CDR1 KGHSH and CDR2 LQKENI. The CDR3 has 15 amino acids.

This chain links TRBV5-1 with TRBJ1-5; D gene unclear. CDR1 is SGHRS and CDR2 is YFSETQ in the germline V gene. Trimming took off 7 bases at V and 0 bases at J, with 14 bases between the two ends. The CDR3 is 15 amino acids. The CDR3 DNA reads TGCGCCAGCTCTACGACACCAAATAGCAATCAGCCCCAGCATTTT. Protein product: CASSTTPNSNQPQHF.

V gene TRBV2 combines with J gene TRBJ2-7, with TRBD1 matching over 8 bases. Germline assignment: CDR1 SNHLY and CDR2 FYNNEI. This CDR3 comprises 15 residues. The V and J ends lost 2 bases and 4 bases, in that order; junction bases with no gene match: 7. This CDR3 reads CASSERTGFVYEQYF. The CDR3 region has the DNA TGTGCCAGCAGTGAAAGGACAGGGTTCGTTTACGAGCAGTACTTC.

The chain has TRBV5-4 and TRBJ2-2; 7 bases agree with TRBD1. The germline V gene encodes CDR1 SGHNT and CDR2 YYREEE (reference sequence). The CDR3 totals 15 residues. J gave up 4 bases and V 1 base, and 4 bases lay outside the gene matches. The CDR3 loop is CASSLRAGGTGELFF. The CDR3 DNA reads as TGTGCCAGCAGCTTGCGGGCAGGGGGCACCGGGGAGCTGTTTTTT.

The chain combines TRBV3-1 (or the pseudogene TRBV3-2) with TRBJ1-4; D may be TRBD1 (6 bases). The V gene lost 3 bases and the J gene lost 4 bases, with 12 bases spanning the gap. The CDR3 contains 15 residues. Germline values: CDR1 LGHDT, CDR2 YNNKEL (reference sequence). Here the CDR3 DNA reads TGTGCCAGCAGCCAGAACAGGGCCCTTAATGAAAAACTGTTTTTT. Encoded protein: CASSQNRALNEKLFF.

This clone appeared a single time. The chain has TRBV3-1 (or the pseudogene TRBV3-2) and TRBJ1-6; D gene uncertain. The germline CDR1 and CDR2 sequences are LGHDT and YNNKEL (reference sequence). The CDR3 spans 13 residues. The ends were cut back, 3 bases at V and 8 bases at J, with 8 bases in the middle. CDR3: CASSQGRHSPLHF. The CDR3, as DNA: TGTGCCAGCAGCCAGGGGAGGCATTCACCCCTCCACTTT.

Notes on this clone: Compared with germline, one end of the junction differs, possibly owing to a read error. The chain joins TRBV7-3 to TRBJ2-1, with 8 bases identical to TRBD1. Germline V gene sequence: CDR1 SGHTA, CDR2 FQGTGA. The CDR3 extends over 15 amino acids. CDR3 region: CASSLTGGIHNEQFF. In nucleotides, the CDR3 is TGTGCCAGCAGCCTAACAGGGGGTATCCACAATGAGCAGTTCTTC.

This rearrangement joins TRBV14 to TRBJ1-2, with D perhaps matching TRBD1 (6 bases). The CDR3 totals 13 residues. Germline V lookup: CDR1 SGHDN, CDR2 FVKESK. V was pared by 3 bases and J by 3 bases, with 8 bases between. CDR3 protein: CASSQAGDYGYTF. For the CDR3, the DNA is TGTGCCAGCAGCCAGGCAGGGGACTATGGCTACACCTTC.

This chain uses TRBV9 with TRBJ2-2; maybe TRBD1 (6 bases). The CDR3 is 16 residues long. The V gene's germline CDR1 is SGDLS and CDR2 YYNGEE. The V gene lost 0 bases and the J gene lost 2 bases, with 11 bases spanning the gap. The DNA for the CDR3 is TGTGCCAGCAGCGTAGCTCCAGGGACAAACACCGGGGAGCTGTTTTTT. Its protein is CASSVAPGTNTGELFF. The whole variable domain, remainder taken from reference TRBV9 and TRBJ2-2, is DSGVTQTPKHLITATGQRVTLRCSPRSGDLSVYWYQQSLDQGLQFLIQYYNGEERAKGNILERFSAQQFPDLHSELNLSSLELGDSALYFCASSVAPGTNTGELFFGEGSRLTVL.

The chain is built from TRBV11-2 and TRBJ1-1; a weak D match, TRBD1 (5 bases). This CDR3 has 14 amino acids. V was trimmed by 5 bases and J by 1 base, leaving 11 bases between them. CDR1 SGHAT and CDR2 FQNNGV come from the germline V gene. CDR3 amino acids: CASSPGNANTEAFF. CDR3 sequence (DNA): TGTGCCAGCAGCCCAGGGAATGCGAACACTGAAGCTTTCTTT. Full variable domain (remainder filled in from reference TRBV11-2 and TRBJ1-1): EAGVAQSPRYKIIEKRQSVAFWCNPISGHATLYWYQQILGQGPKLLIQFQNNGVVDDSQLPKDRFSAERLKGVDSTLKIQPAKLEDSAVYLCASSPGNANTEAFFGQGTRLTVV.

This clone was recorded once. The chain couples TRBV18 to TRBJ1-1, with 11 bases fitting TRBD1. The CDR3 extends over 15 amino acids. Losses at the gene ends were 4 bases for V and 3 bases for J; bases not matched to a gene: 4. Germline-derived CDR1 and CDR2 are KGHSH and LQKENI. For the CDR3, the DNA is TGTGCCAGCTCACGTGGGACAGGGGGGGACACTGAAGCTTTCTTT. Translating it yields CASSRGTGGDTEAFF.

The chain is built from TRBV24-1 and TRBJ1-6, with D unresolved. The ends were cut back, 4 bases at V and 3 bases at J, with 3 bases in the middle. Germline CDR1 is KGHDR and CDR2 is SFDVKD. The CDR3 covers 13 residues. CDR3 DNA: TGTGCCACCAGTGACAGCTATAATTCACCCCTCCACTTT. It yields the protein CATSDSYNSPLHF.

This chain uses TRBV3-1 (or the pseudogene TRBV3-2) with TRBJ2-1; TRBD2 matches 9 bases. Germline values: CDR1 LGHDT, CDR2 YNNKEL (reference sequence). The CDR3 consists of 15 residues. The trim removed 3 bases at V and 9 bases at J, leaving 9 bases unmatched. CDR3 amino acids: CASSQAGGHIGEQFF. DNA of the CDR3: TGTGCCAGCAGCCAGGCGGGGGGGCATATCGGTGAGCAGTTCTTC.

The CDR3 protein is CASSRDSLNNYGYTF. The DNA of the CDR3 is TGTGCCAGTAGCAGGGACAGTCTTAATAACTATGGCTACACCTTC. The chain employs TRBV19 and TRBJ1-2; 7 bases are shared with TRBD1. The CDR3 has 15 residues. With V trimmed by 6 bases and J by 1 base, 8 bases remained unmatched. Per germline, CDR1 LNHDA and CDR2 SQIVND (reference sequence).

The rearrangement uses TRBV11-2 and TRBJ1-4, with 7 positions matching TRBD1. The length of the CDR3 is 16 residues. The J segment lost 0 bases and the V segment lost 5 bases, leaving 6 bases of the junction unmatched. The germline V gene encodes CDR1 SGHAT and CDR2 FQNNGV. The CDR3 coding sequence is TGTGCCAGCAGCCCTCGGACAGGCACAACTAATGAAAAACTGTTTTTT. Protein: CASSPRTGTTNEKLFF.

The chain links TRBV19 to TRBJ1-2, with TRBD1 matching over 7 bases. The ends lost 6 bases at V and 5 bases at J; junction bases unmatched: 9. Germline V CDR1 and CDR2: LNHDA, SQIVND (reference sequence). This CDR3 has 14 amino acids. The CDR3 DNA is TGTGCCAGTAGACCGACGGGGACAGCGTATGGCTACACCTTC. Amino acid sequence: CASRPTGTAYGYTF. The whole variable domain, remainder taken from reference TRBV19 and TRBJ1-2, is DGGITQSPKYLFRKEGQNVTLSCEQNLNHDAMYWYRQDPGQGLRLIYYSQIVNDFQKGDIAEGYSVSREKKESFPLTVTSAQKNPTAFYLCASRPTGTAYGYTFGSGTRLTVV.

The chain carries TRBV9 and TRBJ2-7; TRBD1 matches 9 bases. Trimming cost V 1 base and J 6 bases; bases outside gene matches: 11. This CDR3 is 16 amino acids long. Germline-derived CDR1 and CDR2 are SGDLS and YYNGEE. The CDR3 DNA sequence: TGTGCCAGCAGCGTAAATACAGGGGGCGCGGTAAGCGAGCAGTACTTC. It encodes CASSVNTGGAVSEQYF.

This chain connects TRBV27 to TRBJ1-5, with D maybe TRBD1 (6 bases). The V gene's germline CDR1 is MNHEY and CDR2 SMNVEV (reference sequence). The CDR3 spans 20 residues. The germline V and J ends were trimmed by 6 bases and 3 bases, with 30 bases remaining between them. The CDR3 loop is CASSKSLMTGHNVPNQPQHF. The CDR3 region has the DNA TGTGCCAGCAGCAAAAGTTTGATGACGGGACATAACGTCCCCAATCAGCCCCAGCATTTT.

This clone was counted only a few times. The chain recombines TRBV19 with TRBJ2-5; D remains unclear. CDR1 and CDR2 from the germline V gene are LNHDA and SQIVND (reference sequence). This CDR3 has 13 amino acids. V was cut by 6 bases and J by 2 bases, with 10 bases left in between. Here the CDR3 reads CASRRSPQETQYF. The DNA of the CDR3 is TGTGCCAGTAGGCGGAGCCCTCAAGAGACCCAGTACTTC.

The genes are TRBV4-1 and TRBJ2-7; D is perhaps TRBD2 (5 bases). Trimming left V 4 bases short and J 7 bases short, with 17 bases between. Germline CDR1 and CDR2: MGHRA and YSYEKL. The CDR3 totals 14 residues. CDR3 nucleotides: TGCGCCAGCAGCCCTCAGGAGCGGTGGAAGGAGCAGTACTTC. Translating it yields CASSPQERWKEQYF.

The J gene is TRBJ1-3, the V gene TRBV5-1; 7 bases map to TRBD1. Germline-derived CDR1 and CDR2 are SGHRS and YFSETQ. V lost 0 bases to trimming and J lost 0 bases; unmatched junction nucleotides: 6. This CDR3 comprises 17 residues. This CDR3 is CASSLGPGGSSGNTIYF. As DNA, the CDR3 is TGCGCCAGCAGCTTGGGGCCAGGGGGTTCCTCTGGAAACACCATATATTTT.

V and J are TRBV19 and TRBJ1-2; TRBD1 is a possible D gene (6 bases). The length of the CDR3 is 14 residues. CDR1 LNHDA and CDR2 SQIVND come from the germline V gene (reference sequence). Trimming stripped 3 bases from V and 5 bases from J, with 13 bases between. The chain's CDR3 is CASSIGAGEYGYTF. The CDR3 DNA reads TGTGCCAGTAGTATTGGGGCAGGGGAGTATGGCTACACCTTC.

The gene calls are TRBV3-1 (or the pseudogene TRBV3-2) and TRBJ1-1; the D gene is possibly TRBD1 (6 bases). Trimming pared 2 bases from V and 12 bases from J, leaving 10 bases between. CDR1 and CDR2 from the germline V gene are LGHDT and YNNKEL (reference sequence). The CDR3 totals 11 residues. CDR3 in DNA: TGTGCCAGCAGCCAAAACAGGGTATCTTTCTTT. This encodes CASSQNRVSFF.

V is TRBV12-3 or TRBV12-4 and J is TRBJ1-2, with D possibly matching TRBD1 (6 bases). The CDR3 runs 13 residues. The germline V and J ends were trimmed by 9 bases and 0 bases, with 11 bases remaining between them. The CDR3 here is CASGQKANYGYTF. The CDR3 region has the DNA TGTGCCAGTGGACAGAAAGCTAACTATGGCTACACCTTC.

The rearrangement links TRBV19 to TRBJ1-3; 7 nucleotides line up with TRBD1. CDR1 and CDR2 from the germline V gene are LNHDA and SQIVND (reference sequence). The CDR3 has 16 amino acids. V dropped 5 bases and J dropped 0; count of bases not matched to a gene: 7. The CDR3 nucleotides are TGTGCCAGTAGTCTGCGAGGGGGCGCCTCTGGAAACACCATATATTTT. Amino acid sequence: CASSLRGGASGNTIYF. Using reference TRBV19 and TRBJ1-3 for the parts outside the CDR3, the full variable domain is DGGITQSPKYLFRKEGQNVTLSCEQNLNHDAMYWYRQDPGQGLRLIYYSQIVNDFQKGDIAEGYSVSREKKESFPLTVTSAQKNPTAFYLCASSLRGGASGNTIYFGEGSWLTVV.

The rearrangement links TRBV19 to TRBJ1-4, with a possible D match to TRBD1 (6 bases). The ends were cut back, 9 bases at V and 7 bases at J, with 24 bases in the middle. The germline V gene encodes CDR1 LNHDA and CDR2 SQIVND (reference sequence). The CDR3 runs 16 residues. The CDR3 bases are TGTGCCAGCGGGACACTCACATTCCGAGGGAGTGAAAAACTGTTTTTT. Translated, it gives CASGTLTFRGSEKLFF.

V gene TRBV11-2 combines with J gene TRBJ2-7, with 12 bases lining up with TRBD2. Losses at the gene ends were 6 bases for V and 4 bases for J; bases not matched to a gene: 4. The CDR3 is made up of 14 amino acids. Per the germline V gene, CDR1 is SGHAT and CDR2 is FQNNGV. CDR3 in amino acids: CASSSSGGAYEQYF. The CDR3 region has the DNA TGTGCCAGCAGTTCTAGCGGGGGGGCGTACGAGCAGTACTTC.

The V and J genes are TRBV25-1 and TRBJ1-1; the D is unclear. With 5 bases removed from V and 5 bases from J, the gap between germline ends came to 15 bases. Germline V gives CDR1 MGHDK, CDR2 SYGVNS. The CDR3 totals 14 residues. As DNA, the CDR3 is TGTGCCAGCAGTTATTTTGGGAGAGAGACTGAAGCTTTCTTT. Amino acid sequence: CASSYFGRETEAFF.